These T cell receptor beta chains were read from a single sample in a study of STAT3 mutations in large granular lymphocyte leukemia. The protocol was immunoSEQ multiplex PCR, while the TCRdb copy is restricted to in-frame clones and leaves out a portion. The sample yields some 2,000 clones, approximately 59% seen once. Specimen: peripheral blood mononuclear cells. The receptors were sampled from a man aged 45-60 years with T-cell large granular lymphocyte leukemia. Some clones in this sample may be carry-over from other donors' samples. Both conserved end residues are part of each CDR3. A D gene is named only where the DNA matches it firmly. Size is stated for part of the rows, as once, few or many counts, or as a class when the clone is expanded.

>TRBV30|-|12|TRBJ2-7|-
CAWSGVSYEQYF
TGTGCCTGGAGCGGGGTCTCCTACGAGCAGTACTTC
>TRBV18|-|15|TRBJ2-7|-
CASSPRRELSYEQYF
TGTGCCAGCTCACCACGACGGGAGCTCTCCTACGAGCAGTACTTC
>TRBV5-4|TRBD1|13|TRBJ1-1|-
CASSPTGFAEAFF
TGTGCCAGCAGCCCGACAGGGTTCGCTGAAGCTTTCTTT
>TRBV5-6|-|18|TRBJ2-6|-
CASSFSAGTPSGANVLTF
TGTGCCAGCAGCTTCTCCGCAGGGACCCCCTCTGGGGCCAACGTCCTGACTTTC
>TRBV18|TRBD1|16|TRBJ1-4|-
CASSPNQGATNEKLFF
TGTGCCAGCTCACCAAATCAGGGGGCAACTAATGAAAAACTGTTTTTT
>TRBV15|-|17|TRBJ1-4|-
CATSRDTTGRPNEKLFF
TGTGCCACCAGCAGAGACACAACAGGGAGGCCTAATGAAAAACTGTTTTTT
>TRBV7-2|-|13|TRBJ2-7|-
CASSLADSYEQYF
TGTGCCAGCAGCTTAGCAGACTCCTACGAGCAGTACTTC
>TRBV7-2|-|13|TRBJ1-2|few
CASSLGDIGGYTF
TGTGCCAGCAGCTTAGGCGATATTGGTGGCTACACCTTC
>TRBV5-3|TRBD1|15|TRBJ2-7|-
CARSLAGTGGNEQYF
TGTGCCAGAAGCCTCGCCGGGACAGGGGGCAACGAGCAGTACTTC
>TRBV18|TRBD1|14|TRBJ2-7|-
CASSLGQGATEQYF
TGTGCCAGCTCACTCGGACAGGGGGCTACCGAGCAGTACTTC
>TRBV5-8|TRBD1|13|TRBJ1-1|few
CASSQQGYTEAFF
TGCGCCAGCAGCCAACAGGGGTACACTGAAGCTTTCTTT
>TRBV4-3|-|13|TRBJ1-1|-
CASSLSWNTEAFF
TGCGCCAGCAGTTTATCCTGGAACACTGAAGCTTTCTTT
>TRBV5-1|-|14|TRBJ2-7|-
CASSSRGSSYEQYF
TGCGCCAGCAGCTCCAGGGGCAGCTCCTACGAGCAGTACTTC
>TRBV7-9|-|13|TRBJ2-7|medium-sized
CASSPGTYYEQYF
TGTGCCAGCAGCCCAGGGACATACTACGAGCAGTACTTC
>TRBV5-6|-|12|TRBJ2-7|-
CASSWKEGVQYF
TGTGCCAGCAGCTGGAAGGAAGGGGTGCAGTACTTC
>TRBV29-1|-|15|TRBJ1-2|-
CSGYDFGPHKYGYTF
TGCAGCGGATACGATTTCGGCCCTCACAAGTATGGCTACACCTTC
>TRBV5-1|TRBD1|14|TRBJ1-2|-
CASSWAGQGHGYTF
TGCGCCAGCAGCTGGGCCGGACAGGGCCATGGCTACACCTTC
>TRBV5-6|TRBD2|16|TRBJ2-7|-
CASSWTGGAQFYEQYF
TGTGCCAGCAGCTGGACCGGGGGGGCACAGTTCTACGAGCAGTACTTC
>TRBV18|-|15|TRBJ1-5|-
CASSPREGTGQPQHF
TGTGCCAGCTCACCACGAGAGGGGACCGGGCAGCCCCAGCATTTT
>TRBV5-1|-|13|TRBJ1-1|-
CASSVDGNTEAFF
TGCGCCAGCAGCGTGGACGGGAACACTGAAGCTTTCTTT
>TRBV7-9|-|16|TRBJ2-7|few
CASSLSLQGLTYEQYF
TGTGCCAGCAGCTTATCTCTACAGGGCCTCACCTACGAGCAGTACTTC
>TRBV18|-|14|TRBJ1-2|hyperexpanded
CASSPRTESYGYTF
TGTGCCAGCTCACCCCGGACAGAAAGCTATGGCTACACCTTC
>TRBV5-1|-|12|TRBJ1-1|once
CASSLLTDEAFF
TGCGCCAGCAGCTTGCTTACAGATGAAGCTTTCTTT
>TRBV27|-|15|TRBJ1-1|-
CASSPMPDSYTEAFF
TGTGCCAGCAGTCCTATGCCGGACAGCTACACTGAAGCTTTCTTT
>TRBV27|-|16|TRBJ2-1|-
CASSLYGLARYNEQFF
TGTGCCAGCAGTTTATATGGCTTAGCAAGATACAATGAGCAGTTCTTC
>TRBV13|-|12|TRBJ2-7|-
CASSYRAQGQYF
TGTGCCAGCAGTTATAGGGCCCAGGGGCAGTACTTC
>TRBV5-1|-|13|TRBJ2-7|-
CASSLEGLYEQYF
TGCGCCAGCAGCTTGGAAGGCCTTTACGAGCAGTACTTC
>TRBV7-9|-|14|TRBJ1-1|-
CASSQDTSNTEAFF
TGTGCCAGCAGCCAGGACACCTCGAACACTGAAGCTTTCTTT
>TRBV5-4|-|14|TRBJ2-1|-
CASSSGGGSGWQFF
TGTGCCAGCAGCTCCGGGGGCGGGAGTGGGTGGCAGTTCTTC
>TRBV15|-|16|TRBJ1-2|-
CATSREGQERGDGYTF
TGTGCCACCAGCAGAGAGGGCCAGGAGAGGGGGGATGGCTACACCTTC
>TRBV18|TRBD1|14|TRBJ1-2|-
CASSIGTESYGYTF
TGTGCCAGCTCAATTGGGACAGAGTCCTATGGCTACACCTTC
>TRBV6-5|TRBD1|15|TRBJ1-2|-
CASSQEGQGNYGYTF
TGTGCCAGCTCCCAGGAGGGACAGGGAAACTATGGCTACACCTTC
>TRBV29-1|-|12|TRBJ2-3|once
CSVDRGPNTQYF
TGCAGCGTTGATCGGGGTCCGAATACGCAGTATTTT
>TRBV27|-|13|TRBJ1-1|-
CASSLKADTEAFF
TGTGCCAGCAGTTTGAAGGCTGACACTGAAGCTTTCTTT
>TRBV29-1|-|14|TRBJ1-2|-
CSVLRTGINYGYTF
TGCAGCGTGCTTCGTACAGGGATCAACTATGGCTACACCTTC
>TRBV23-1|-|16|TRBJ2-7|few
CASSQSWWAGRYEQYF
TGCGCCAGCAGTCAATCATGGTGGGCAGGTAGGTACGAGCAGTACTTC
>TRBV29-1|TRBD1|16|TRBJ2-3|-
CSVEDLDRGDTDTQYF
TGCAGCGTTGAAGATTTAGACAGGGGGGACACAGATACGCAGTATTTT
>TRBV4-3|-|14|TRBJ2-1|large
CASSQDVGYNEQFF
TGCGCCAGCAGCCAAGATGTGGGATACAATGAGCAGTTCTTC
>TRBV7-9|-|15|TRBJ2-7|-
CASSLESGPYYEQYF
TGTGCCAGCAGCTTAGAGAGTGGCCCGTACTACGAGCAGTACTTC
>TRBV5-1|TRBD1|14|TRBJ1-2|few
CASSLAQGAYGYTF
TGCGCCAGCAGCTTGGCTCAGGGGGCCTATGGCTACACCTTC
>TRBV2|-|15|TRBJ1-1|few
CASRNINQGISEAFF
TGTGCCAGCAGAAACATAAATCAGGGGATTAGTGAAGCTTTCTTT
>TRBV4-2|-|14|TRBJ1-2|few
CASSHLGTLNGYTF
TGTGCCAGCAGCCACCTGGGAACGCTCAATGGCTACACCTTC
>TRBV27|TRBD1|14|TRBJ2-3|-
CASSEDRGPDTQYF
TGTGCCAGCAGTGAGGACAGGGGTCCAGATACGCAGTATTTT
>TRBV5-8|TRBD2|18|TRBJ2-1|-
CASSYGLAGLSSYNEQFF
TGTGCCAGCAGCTACGGACTAGCGGGTCTGAGCTCCTACAATGAGCAGTTCTTC
>TRBV5-6|-|16|TRBJ2-2|-
CASSSLIELNTGELFF
TGTGCCAGCAGCTCCCTTATTGAACTGAACACCGGGGAGCTGTTTTTT
>TRBV5-1|-|16|TRBJ1-2|-
CASSTSSGGRGNGYTF
TGCGCCAGCAGCACCTCCAGTGGGGGGCGCGGGAATGGCTACACCTTC